The next 21 T cell receptor beta chains were all read from a single sample in a study of blood T cells in healthy people across ages. A second about 6 to 11 cycle PCR used barcoded and J-beta primers. In TCRdb, the 5' RACE reads were re-called with MiXCR into one record per CDR3 protein. The table has about 1.4 million distinct CDR3 sequences, roughly 64% seen once. Sequenced sample: blood. The receptors were gathered from a man between 18 and 35 years old in good health.

This rearrangement joins TRBV7-2 to TRBJ2-1, with TRBD2 matching over 10 bases. CDR1 and CDR2 from the germline V gene are SGHTA and FQGNSA. This CDR3 contains 15 residues. J was trimmed by 7 bases and V by 4 bases; bases with no gene match: 7. CDR3 DNA sequence: TGTGCCAGCAGCTCACCGGAACTAGCGGGGAATGAGCAGTTCTTC. It specifies CASSSPELAGNEQFF.

CDR3 sequence: CASSQVVAAGELFF. CDR3 nucleotide sequence: TGCGCCAGCAGCCAAGTGGTGGCGGCCGGGGAGCTGTTTTTT. This sequence joins TRBV4-1 and TRBJ2-2, with no clear D. V lost 1 base and J lost 6, with 9 bases in between. This CDR3 has 14 amino acids. From germline, CDR1 is MGHRA and CDR2 YSYEKL.

The chain links TRBV10-3 to TRBJ2-1; D unclear. Near its end, the DNA agrees better with TRBJ2-7, so the J call may be wrong. The CDR3 length is 10 residues. Germline CDR1 and CDR2: ENHRY and SYGVKD. The CDR3 loop is CAISYNEQYF. The CDR3 DNA follows: TGTGCCATCAGTTACAATGAGCAGTACTTC.

This clonotype came up a few times. CDR3 region: CASSEGEEWGHEQFF. The CDR3 DNA reads TGTGCCAGCAGTGAAGGTGAGGAGTGGGGCCATGAGCAGTTCTTC. The rearrangement links TRBV2 to TRBJ2-1, with a weak D call TRBD1 (5 bases). V was clipped by 1 base and J by 8 bases, with 15 bases between them. Germline lookup yields CDR1 SNHLY and CDR2 FYNNEI. This CDR3 contains 15 residues.

V usage is TRBV7-9 and J usage is TRBJ2-4; a weak D match, TRBD2 (6 bases). Judging by the DNA end, TRBJ2-7 fits better; the J call may be wrong. Germline CDR1 SEHNR, CDR2 FQNEAQ (reference sequence). This CDR3 region has 14 residues. The CDR3 is CASKPGLGSYEQYF. CDR3 DNA: TGTGCCAGCAAACCGGGACTGGGCAGTTACGAGCAGTACTTC.

This sequence joins TRBV12-3 or TRBV12-4 and TRBJ2-7, with unresolved D. The V and J ends lost 6 bases and 2 bases respectively, with 11 bases between them. This CDR3 comprises 13 residues. The CDR3 region is CASSQTQPYEQYF. CDR3 sequence (DNA): TGTGCCAGCAGCCAAACCCAGCCCTACGAGCAGTACTTC.

V usage is TRBV11-2 and J usage is TRBJ1-1; D ambiguous. The V gene's germline CDR1 is SGHAT and CDR2 FQNNGV. Trimming left V 6 bases short and J 6 bases short, with 11 bases between. This CDR3 has 12 residues. CDR3 sequence (DNA): TGTGCCAGCAGTTTAAGTGGCGCTGAAGCTTTCTTT. Its protein is CASSLSGAEAFF. The variable domain in full, with the rest retrieved from reference TRBV11-2 and TRBJ1-1, is EAGVAQSPRYKIIEKRQSVAFWCNPISGHATLYWYQQILGQGPKLLIQFQNNGVVDDSQLPKDRFSAERLKGVDSTLKIQPAKLEDSAVYLCASSLSGAEAFFGQGTRLTVV.

This clonotype was counted only a few times. The J gene is TRBJ2-2, the V gene TRBV5-1; possibly TRBD2 for D (6 bases). Trimming pared 4 bases from V and 0 bases from J, leaving 13 bases between. Germline V CDR1 and CDR2: SGHRS, YFSETQ. The CDR3 loop spans 16 amino acids. The CDR3 DNA reads TGCGCCAGCAGCCCCCGAGGAGGGACGAACACCGGGGAGCTGTTTTTT. Its translation is CASSPRGGTNTGELFF. The whole variable domain, remainder taken from reference TRBV5-1 and TRBJ2-2, is KAGVTQTPRYLIKTRGQQVTLSCSPISGHRSVSWYQQTPGQGLQFLFEYFSETQRNKGNFPGRFSGRQFSNSRSEMNVSTLELGDSALYLCASSPRGGTNTGELFFGEGSRLTVL.

The J gene is TRBJ1-2, the V gene TRBV12-3 or TRBV12-4, with 7 positions matching TRBD1. The CDR3 totals 12 residues. V was pared by 6 bases and J by 8 bases, with 6 bases of the junction left unmatched. CDR3 loop: CASRQTGYGYTF. As DNA, the CDR3 is TGTGCCAGCAGACAGACAGGGTACGGCTACACCTTC.

This clonotype has a handful of counts. This rearrangement joins TRBV7-9 to TRBJ2-7, with 9 nucleotides matching TRBD1. The CDR3 runs 15 residues. CDR1 is SEHNR, CDR2 FQNEAQ, per germline (reference sequence). Germline trimming cut 4 bases from V and 2 bases from J; bases unmatched to any gene: 6. CDR3 DNA: TGTGCCAGCAGCTCCACAGGGGGCAATACCTACGAGCAGTACTTC. Translating it yields CASSSTGGNTYEQYF.

The table lists this clonotype with a few counts. The J gene is TRBJ2-7, the V gene TRBV7-9, with D perhaps given as TRBD1 or TRBD2 (5 bases each). V lost 5 bases to trimming and J lost 4 bases, with 18 bases between them. The CDR3 sequence is 15 residues long. Germline CDR1 reads SEHNR; CDR2 reads FQNEAQ (reference sequence). DNA for the CDR3: TGTGCCAGCAGCGGGGCGGGCAGGGTGGTTTACGAGCAGTACTTC. It translates to CASSGAGRVVYEQYF. Drawing the rest from reference TRBV7-9 and TRBJ2-7, the complete variable domain is DTGVSQNPRHKITKRGQNVTFRCDPISEHNRLYWYRQTLGQGPEFLTYFQNEAQLEKSRLLSDRFSAERPKGSFSTLEIQRTEQGDSAMYLCASSGAGRVVYEQYFGPGTRLTVT.

V and J are TRBV21-1 and TRBJ2-5. TRBV21-1 is assigned pseudogene status. The CDR3 length is 14 residues. CDR3 sequence: CASSKEGRLGTQYF. The CDR3 DNA reads TGTGCCAGCAGCAAAGAAGGCCGATTAGGGACCCAGTACTTC.

The gene calls are TRBV7-2 and TRBJ2-7; D might be TRBD1 (5 bases). V shed 5 bases and J shed 1 base, with 18 bases lying between them. The CDR3 is 16 amino acids. Per germline, CDR1 SGHTA and CDR2 FQGNSA. The CDR3 DNA reads TGTGCCAGCAGCATTCAGGGTAGTGCTCATTCCTACGAGCAGTACTTC. Protein product: CASSIQGSAHSYEQYF. Supplemented by reference TRBV7-2 and TRBJ2-7, the full variable domain reads GAGVSQSPSNKVTEKGKDVELRCDPISGHTALYWYRQSLGQGLEFLIYFQGNSAPDKSGLPSDRFSAERTGGSVSTLTIQRTQQEDSAVYLCASSIQGSAHSYEQYFGPGTRLTVT.

This clonotype was found many times. The chain couples TRBV20-1 to TRBJ2-7; D not resolved. V was shortened by 1 base and J by 5 bases, with 9 bases between the two germline ends. CDR1 is DFQATT and CDR2 is SNEGSKA in the germline V gene (reference sequence). The length of the CDR3 is 12 residues. CDR3 loop: CSARVPTHEQYF. CDR3 coding DNA: TGCAGTGCTAGAGTCCCCACCCACGAGCAGTACTTC.

The chain employs TRBV4-1 and TRBJ1-1; 10 bases are shared with TRBD1. Per germline, CDR1 MGHRA and CDR2 YSYEKL. V trimming: 0 bases; J trimming: 4 bases; junction bases outside the gene matches: 11. This CDR3 comprises 18 residues. In nucleotides, the CDR3 is TGCGCCAGCAGCCAAGAAACCTCGACAGGGGGCTCTGGCACTGAAGCTTTCTTT. Translation: CASSQETSTGGSGTEAFF.

This clonotype was picked up a small number of times. This rearrangement joins TRBV6-5 to TRBJ1-1; weak D call: TRBD1 (5 bases). The ends were cut back, 4 bases at V and 1 base at J, with 10 bases in the middle. The CDR3 has 14 residues. The germline V gene has CDR1 MNHEY and CDR2 SVGAGI. The CDR3 here is CASSSGSTNTEAFF. As DNA, the CDR3 is TGTGCCAGCAGTTCAGGGAGTACGAACACTGAAGCTTTCTTT.

The chain links TRBV6-6 to TRBJ2-2; TRBD1 matches 8 bases. This CDR3 contains 15 residues. V was clipped by 6 bases and J by 4 bases; unmatched bases: 7. Germline lookup yields CDR1 MNHNY and CDR2 SVGAGI (reference sequence). The CDR3 spells CASSPRTGGTGELFF. The CDR3 bases are TGTGCCAGCAGCCCCCGCACAGGGGGCACCGGGGAGCTGTTTTTT.

The CDR3 DNA sequence: TGCAGTGCTAACCCGGAGGAGGGCACAGATACGCAGTATTTT. It translates to CSANPEEGTDTQYF. The chain links TRBV20-1 to TRBJ2-3; a weak D match, TRBD2 (5 bases). Trimming took 4 bases from V and 1 from J, leaving 12 bases between them. Per germline, CDR1 DFQATT and CDR2 SNEGSKA (reference sequence). This CDR3 spans 14 amino acids.

The V and J genes are TRBV18 and TRBJ1-1; 8 nucleotides match TRBD1. Germline CDR1 is KGHSH and CDR2 is LQKENI. The CDR3 length is 14 residues. V lost 6 bases, J lost 6 bases, and 9 bases stayed unmatched. CDR3 nucleotide sequence: TGTGCCAGCTCCCAAGGACAGGGTGCGCCTGAAGCTTTCTTT. It codes for CASSQGQGAPEAFF.

The rearrangement joins TRBV21-1 to TRBJ1-1. TRBV21-1 is given as a pseudogene. The CDR3 contains 14 residues. CDR3 protein: CASTSFGVNTEAFF. The CDR3 DNA reads TGTGCCAGCACGTCTTTCGGGGTGAACACTGAAGCTTTCTTT.

The chain employs TRBV12-3 or TRBV12-4 and TRBJ2-7; D not certain. Trimming left V 6 bases short and J 6 bases short, with 9 bases between. This CDR3 has 11 residues. CDR3 loop: CASRSSSEQYF. Written as DNA, the CDR3 is TGTGCCAGCAGGTCCAGTTCCGAGCAGTACTTC.